What follows describes a single TCR beta chain. This entry comes from a study of blood T cell repertoires in COVID-19. Overall study: Donors in the United States, Italy and Spain gave samples during acute or convalescent COVID-19. Sample material is recorded as cDNA or gDNA derived from T cells, B-cell-depleted T cells, or PBMCs.

The CDR3 contains 14 residues. With V trimmed by 4 bases and J by 4 bases, 6 bases remained unmatched. Germline CDR1 and CDR2: SGHNT and YYREEE (reference sequence). Per the authors' pipeline: By means of reference gene primer amplification, nucleated cell counts were estimated. Method: immunoSEQ multiplex PCR; TCRdb's copy keeps in-frame clones and lacks some. The DNA was the basis for D and trimming; V, J and clone size are from that table. This sample carries fewer than 200,000 clones, roughly 85% of them seen once, and the ten largest clones take 3% to 3.5%. The receptor was isolated from a human donor with acute or convalescent COVID-19. The donor label of this sample is uncertain. Input material: peripheral blood. The V call is TRBV5-4, the J call TRBJ1-2, with 8 positions matching TRBD1. This CDR3 is CASSKGQELYGYTF. The CDR3 coding sequence is TGTGCCAGCAGCAAGGGACAGGAACTCTATGGCTACACCTTC.